This is a list of T cell receptor beta chains from one sample in a study of blood T cell repertoires in COVID-19. Here immunoSEQ multiplex PCR was the method, and the copy in TCRdb shows in-frame clones only, minus some. The sample includes roughly 33,000 clones, around nine tenths seen only once; the top ten take about an eighth. Sequenced: peripheral blood. These receptors all come from a human donor in a cohort sampled during active COVID-19. The CDR3 runs from the conserved cysteine through the conserved F or W. The order of the fields is D gene, V gene, J gene, clone size, CDR3 DNA, CDR3 protein. The D gene is left open where the match is weak. Rows may omit the clone size; those that give it use once, few, many or a size class.

D: NA; V: TRBV4-1; J: TRBJ1-2; size: NA; DNA: TGCGCCAGCAGCCAAGATAGGTCTAGCCACCGTTTCTTC; CDR3: CASSQDRSSHRFF
D: TRBD1; V: TRBV5-1; J: TRBJ1-1; size: NA; DNA: TGCGCCAGCAGCGCGGGACAGTTAAACACTGAAGCTTTCTTT; CDR3: CASSAGQLNTEAFF
D: NA; V: TRBV30; J: TRBJ1-2; size: NA; DNA: TGTGCCTGGAGTGTGGGGTGGAGGGGTAACTATGGCTACACCTTC; CDR3: CAWSVGWRGNYGYTF
D: NA; V: TRBV27; J: TRBJ1-5; size: NA; DNA: TGTGCCAGCTCGGACAGAGATAGCAATCAGCCCCAGCATTTT; CDR3: CASSDRDSNQPQHF
D: NA; V: TRBV7-9; J: TRBJ2-3; size: NA; DNA: TGTGCCAGTTCGAGGTCAGATACGCAGTATTTT; CDR3: CASSRSDTQYF
D: NA; V: TRBV2; J: TRBJ1-1; size: NA; DNA: TGTGCCAGCAGTTCATTGCAGGTCGGTGAAGCTTTCTTT; CDR3: CASSSLQVGEAFF
D: NA; V: TRBV6-6; J: TRBJ2-2; size: NA; DNA: TGTGCCAGCAGTTCTAGACAGATCGGGAACACCGGGGAGCTGTTTTTT; CDR3: CASSSRQIGNTGELFF
D: TRBD2; V: TRBV24-1; J: TRBJ2-1; size: NA; DNA: TGTGCCACCAGTGATTTACGCGGGGGGGATTACAATGAGCAGTTCTTC; CDR3: CATSDLRGGDYNEQFF
D: TRBD2; V: TRBV28; J: TRBJ2-1; size: NA; DNA: TGTGCCAGTCGGACTAGCGGGAGATTTCGCCTTAACAATGAGCAGTTCTTC; CDR3: CASRTSGRFRLNNEQFF
D: NA; V: TRBV30; J: TRBJ1-1; size: NA; DNA: TGTGCCTGGAGTTTGTCCAGTAACACTGAAGCTTTCTTT; CDR3: CAWSLSSNTEAFF
D: TRBD1; V: TRBV9; J: TRBJ2-5; size: NA; DNA: TGTGCCAGCAGCCCCCGGACAGGGTTGGAACTTCAAGAGACCCAGTACTTC; CDR3: CASSPRTGLELQETQYF
D: NA; V: TRBV27; J: TRBJ1-1; size: NA; DNA: TGTGCCAGCAGTTTCTTCGGGGGTCACACTGAAGCTTTCTTT; CDR3: CASSFFGGHTEAFF
D: TRBD2; V: TRBV7-3; J: TRBJ2-2; size: NA; DNA: TGTGCCAGCAGCTTAGGGGCTAGCGGAGCCACCGGGGAGCTGTTTTTT; CDR3: CASSLGASGATGELFF
D: NA; V: TRBV27; J: TRBJ2-7; size: NA; DNA: TGTGCCAGCGGTAGCGATAGCTCCTACGAGCAGTACTTC; CDR3: CASGSDSSYEQYF
D: TRBD2; V: TRBV28; J: TRBJ2-3; size: NA; DNA: TGTGCCAGCAGTCCTAGCTCAGCGGGAGGTCGGGATACGCAGTATTTT; CDR3: CASSPSSAGGRDTQYF
D: TRBD2; V: TRBV6-4; J: TRBJ2-1; size: NA; DNA: TGTGCCAGCAGTGAGCTAGCGGATCCCCACAATGAGCAGTTCTTC; CDR3: CASSELADPHNEQFF
D: TRBD1; V: TRBV9; J: TRBJ2-5; size: NA; DNA: TGTGCCAGCAGCGTAGGTGGGCGACAGGGGGTCGGCGAGACCCAGTACTTC; CDR3: CASSVGGRQGVGETQYF
D: TRBD2; V: TRBV7-6; J: TRBJ2-1; size: NA; DNA: TGTGCCAGCAGCTGGGGACTAGCGGGGGAAGGCACCTACAATGAGCAGTTCTTC; CDR3: CASSWGLAGEGTYNEQFF
D: NA; V: TRBV5-1; J: TRBJ2-7; size: NA; DNA: TGCGCCAGCAGCCGTGACAGCGACGGGAGCTACGAGCAGTACTTC; CDR3: CASSRDSDGSYEQYF
D: NA; V: TRBV9; J: TRBJ1-2; size: NA; DNA: TGTGCCAGCAGCTCTTCAGGGGCCTATGGCTACACCTTC; CDR3: CASSSSGAYGYTF
D: NA; V: TRBV10-2; J: TRBJ2-1; size: few; DNA: TGCGCCAGCAGTGAGGGGAGAGGGCAGTTCTTC; CDR3: CASSEGRGQFF
D: TRBD1; V: TRBV4-1; J: TRBJ1-1; size: NA; DNA: TGCGCCAGCAGCCAAGGTTGGGACAGGGTAGACACTGAAGCTTTCTTT; CDR3: CASSQGWDRVDTEAFF
D: TRBD2; V: TRBV11-2; J: TRBJ2-3; size: few; DNA: TGTGCCAGCAGCTCCCTGGCGGGAGGCGTCACAGATACGCAGTATTTT; CDR3: CASSSLAGGVTDTQYF
D: NA; V: TRBV27; J: TRBJ2-3; size: NA; DNA: TGTGCCAGCAGGATCCGAGGCACAGATACGCAGTATTTT; CDR3: CASRIRGTDTQYF
D: TRBD1; V: TRBV10-1; J: TRBJ2-1; size: NA; DNA: TGCGCCAGCAGTGAACGACAGGGTGGGATCAATGAGCAGTTCTTC; CDR3: CASSERQGGINEQFF
D: TRBD2; V: TRBV3-1/TRBV3-2; J: TRBJ2-1; size: NA; DNA: TGTGCCAGCAGCCAAGTTAAGGCTAGCGGGAGAACTCCTTGGGGACATGAGCAGTTCTTC; CDR3: CASSQVKASGRTPWGHEQFF
D: NA; V: TRBV28; J: TRBJ2-6; size: once; DNA: TGTGCCAGCCGGAGCTCTGGGGCCAACGTCCTGACTTTC; CDR3: CASRSSGANVLTF
D: NA; V: TRBV27; J: TRBJ2-7; size: NA; DNA: TGTGCCAGCAGTCCCACGGGGGGCTCCTTGGATAAGCAGTACTTC; CDR3: CASSPTGGSLDKQYF
D: NA; V: TRBV18; J: TRBJ1-2; size: NA; DNA: TGTGCCAGCTCACCGAACAGGGAGTCCTTCTATGGCTACACCTTC; CDR3: CASSPNRESFYGYTF
D: TRBD2; V: TRBV4-2; J: TRBJ2-1; size: NA; DNA: TGTGCCAGCAGCCAACCTAGGACTAGCGGGAGCCTTAAAATGTTCTTC; CDR3: CASSQPRTSGSLKMFF
D: NA; V: TRBV2; J: TRBJ2-2; size: once; DNA: TGTGCCAGCAGATCCGGGACTCAGAACACCGGGGAGCTGTTTTTT; CDR3: CASRSGTQNTGELFF
D: NA; V: TRBV27; J: TRBJ2-2; size: NA; DNA: TGTGCCAGTACAGATAGCAGGGTTGGAACCGGGGAGCTGTTTTTT; CDR3: CASTDSRVGTGELFF
D: TRBD2; V: TRBV7-6; J: TRBJ2-7; size: NA; DNA: TGTGCCAGCGGACTAGCGGCGAACTACGAGCAGTACTTC; CDR3: CASGLAANYEQYF
D: NA; V: TRBV19; J: TRBJ1-1; size: NA; DNA: TGTGCCAGTAGCCAACCCCAAGGAGGGCGCACTGAAGCTTTCTTT; CDR3: CASSQPQGGRTEAFF
D: NA; V: TRBV6-5; J: TRBJ1-4; size: NA; DNA: TGTGCCAGCAGTTACAGCACAGGGCATGAAAAACTGTTTTTT; CDR3: CASSYSTGHEKLFF
D: TRBD2; V: TRBV6-6; J: TRBJ2-1; size: NA; DNA: TGTGCCACCAAGGGACTAGCGGGAATCAATGAGCGGTTCTTC; CDR3: CATKGLAGINERFF
D: TRBD1; V: TRBV13; J: TRBJ1-5; size: NA; DNA: TGTGCCAGCAGCTTCGGAGGGACAGGGGGCTACCAGCCCCAGCATTTT; CDR3: CASSFGGTGGYQPQHF
D: NA; V: TRBV5-1; J: TRBJ2-7; size: NA; DNA: TGCGCCAGCCCCCTCGGGGAGGCTATAAGCGAGCAGTACTTC; CDR3: CASPLGEAISEQYF
D: NA; V: TRBV18; J: TRBJ2-3; size: NA; DNA: TGTGCCAGCTCACCGAGGGTGGAGATTTCAGATACGCAGTATTTT; CDR3: CASSPRVEISDTQYF
D: TRBD2; V: TRBV6-6; J: TRBJ2-7; size: NA; DNA: TGTGCCAGCAGTCCGGGACTAGCGGGAGGGAAGTCCTACGAGCAGTACTTC; CDR3: CASSPGLAGGKSYEQYF
D: NA; V: TRBV7-9; J: TRBJ1-2; size: NA; DNA: TGTGCCAGCAGCTTAGCACAGTTCGACTATGGCTACACCTTC; CDR3: CASSLAQFDYGYTF
D: TRBD1; V: TRBV30; J: TRBJ1-5; size: once; DNA: TGTGCCTGGAGTTCATTTCGATTCGGGACAGAGCTCAATCAGCCCCAGCATTTT; CDR3: CAWSSFRFGTELNQPQHF
D: NA; V: TRBV27; J: TRBJ2-1; size: NA; DNA: TGTGCCAGCAGTTTAGAAGGCGGGGTCCCTCAGTTTGGCTACAATGAGCAGTTCTTC; CDR3: CASSLEGGVPQFGYNEQFF
D: NA; V: TRBV6-5; J: TRBJ1-1; size: NA; DNA: TGTGCCAGCGGCCAGGGGCGGGCGAACACTGAAGCTTTCTTT; CDR3: CASGQGRANTEAFF